The 26 T cell receptor beta chains listed next were all sequenced from one sample in a study of CD8 T cells in ankylosing spondylitis. Study-wide results and caveats: Characteristic, it appeared, of ankylosing spondylitis blood was a TCR beta motif of roughly eight highly homologous variants.

TCRdb reprocessed the 5' RACE reads with MiXCR, giving one entry per CDR3 protein. This table has 350,000 or so distinct CDR3 sequences, approximately 8.2% appearing once. The antigens for these receptors are not known. Sequencing used blood, either unsorted or a sorted T cell fraction (not recorded which). These receptors came from a male donor with ankylosing spondylitis.

This clonotype was seen only a few times. The chain has TRBV20-1 and TRBJ1-1; D remains unclear. The CDR3 loop spans 12 amino acids. Germline CDR1 and CDR2: DFQATT and SNEGSKA (reference sequence). Trimming shortened V by 4 bases and J by 8 bases, and 14 bases separated the two germline ends. The chain's CDR3 is CSAKTPGVEAFF. In DNA form, the CDR3 reads TGCAGTGCTAAGACACCTGGGGTGGAAGCTTTCTTT.

This clonotype turned up a few times. V gene TRBV29-1 combines with J gene TRBJ2-7, with D possibly being TRBD2 (6 bases). V lost 6 bases and J 3 bases, leaving 12 bases between the germline ends. There are 12 residues in the CDR3. Germline CDR1 SQVTM, CDR2 ANQGSEA. The CDR3 region has the DNA TGCAGCGTGATCGACGGGAGCTACGAGCAGTACTTC. This codes for CSVIDGSYEQYF.

This clonotype has only a few counts. A read error may produce the germline difference seen at one junction end. The chain recombines TRBV7-7 with TRBJ2-5; D might be TRBD1 (5 bases). Germline CDR1 is SSHAT and CDR2 is FNYEAQ (reference sequence). There are 14 residues in the CDR3. The CDR3 nucleotides read TGTGCTAGCAGCTTAATAGGGGCTGGAGAGACCCAGTACTTC. Residues: CASSLIGAGETQYF.

This clonotype was seen only a few times. V is TRBV5-5 and J is TRBJ2-1; D gene uncertain. CDR1 SGHKS and CDR2 YYEKEE come from the germline V gene (reference sequence). Trimming pared 0 bases from V and 9 bases from J, leaving 7 bases between. The CDR3 is made up of 12 amino acids. This chain's CDR3 is CASSLVDIEQFF. CDR3 coding DNA: TGTGCCAGCAGCTTGGTCGATATTGAGCAGTTCTTC.

This clonotype was detected ten times or more. The rearrangement uses TRBV7-2 and TRBJ1-2, with D unclear. The CDR3 totals 15 residues. Germline loops: CDR1 SGHTA, CDR2 FQGNSA. Trimming left V 1 base short and J 0 bases short, with 9 bases between. The CDR3 nucleotides are TGTGCCAGCAGCTTAGACATCGGGGCTAACTATGGCTACACCTTC. Residues: CASSLDIGANYGYTF. The full variable domain, rest sourced from reference TRBV7-2 and TRBJ1-2, is GAGVSQSPSNKVTEKGKDVELRCDPISGHTALYWYRQSLGQGLEFLIYFQGNSAPDKSGLPSDRFSAERTGGSVSTLTIQRTQQEDSAVYLCASSLDIGANYGYTFGSGTRLTVV.

At least ten counts were recorded for this clonotype. V and J are TRBV29-1 and TRBJ2-7, with 7 bases identical to TRBD1. Per germline, CDR1 SQVTM and CDR2 ANQGSEA. This CDR3 contains 15 residues. V gave up 0 bases and J gave up 1 base; unmatched junction bases: 6. Here the CDR3 DNA reads TGCAGCGTTGAAGATACATCAGGGGGTTCCTACGAGCAGTACTTC. Its translation is CSVEDTSGGSYEQYF.

This clonotype occurred many times. The junction departs from the called germline gene at one end, perhaps through a read error. This rearrangement joins TRBV7-2 to TRBJ2-7, with no clear D. Germline lookup yields CDR1 SGHTA and CDR2 FQGNSA. The CDR3 is made up of 15 amino acids. This CDR3 is CASTRAIPVVGSLHF. The CDR3 DNA follows: TGTGCCAGCACCAGAGCTATCCCGGTAGTGGGCAGTCTCCACTTC.

The chain uses TRBV27 and TRBJ2-2; 8 bases are a match to TRBD2. J gave up 1 base and V 4 bases, and 5 bases lay outside the gene matches. Germline lookup yields CDR1 MNHEY and CDR2 SMNVEV (reference sequence). This CDR3 has 16 amino acids. CDR3 DNA: TGTGCCAGCAGTTATGGCGCGGGAGGGAACACCGGGGAGCTGTTTTTT. This gives the protein CASSYGAGGNTGELFF.

This clonotype has just a few counts. This chain links TRBV12-3 or TRBV12-4 with TRBJ1-1, with D maybe TRBD1 (6 bases). Trimming pared 7 bases from V and 5 bases from J, leaving 17 bases between. This CDR3 is built from 14 residues. CDR3 amino acids: CASTSRGGVTEAFF. The CDR3 nucleotides read TGTGCCAGCACGTCCAGGGGAGGGGTTACTGAAGCTTTCTTT.

The V call is TRBV2, the J call TRBJ2-1; 7 nucleotides match TRBD2. CDR3 length: 16 residues. Trimming cost V 6 bases and J 1 base; bases outside gene matches: 9. CDR1 is SNHLY and CDR2 is FYNNEI in the germline V gene. As DNA, the CDR3 is TGTGCCAGCAGCCTACTGCGGGAGAGGTCCTACAATGAGCAGTTCTTC. Its translation is CASSLLRERSYNEQFF. The full variable domain, with the rest looked up from reference TRBV2 and TRBJ2-1, is EPEVTQTPSHQVTQMGQEVILRCVPISNHLYFYWYRQILGQKVEFLVSFYNNEISEKSEIFDDQFSVERPDGSNFTLKIRSTKLEDSAMYFCASSLLRERSYNEQFFGPGTRLTVL.

This clonotype turned up a few times. The CDR3: CASCKQAGTSGNIYNEQFF. DNA of the CDR3: TGTGCCAGCTGCAAGCAGGCGGGGACTAGCGGGAACATCTACAATGAGCAGTTCTTC. The chain recombines TRBV3-1 with TRBJ2-1; 13 nucleotides match TRBD2. Looked up from germline, CDR1 is LGHDT and CDR2 is YNNKEL (reference sequence). The CDR3 spans 19 residues. V lost 8 bases and J lost 3; bases outside the gene matches: 16.

The table lists this clonotype with many counts. In DNA form, the CDR3 reads TGTGCCAGCAGCCATGGGAGAGGGGATCAGCCCCAGCATTTT. It yields the protein CASSHGRGDQPQHF. The chain combines TRBV16 with TRBJ1-5; tentative D call: TRBD1 (5 bases). Germline CDR1 KGHSY, CDR2 FQNENV. The V gene lost 3 bases and the J gene lost 5 bases, with 11 bases spanning the gap. The CDR3 spans 14 residues.

A word on this clonotype: At one end, the junction sequence differs from germline, possibly due to a read error. V usage is TRBV9 and J usage is TRBJ2-1; a possible D gene is TRBD2 (6 bases). The CDR3 sequence is 15 residues long. CDR1 is SGDLS and CDR2 is YYNGEE in the germline V gene. This chain's CDR3 is CPSSVEGLTGRGKFF. The CDR3 DNA is TGTCCCAGCAGCGTAGAAGGACTCACGGGCCGGGGGAAGTTCTTC.

J is TRBJ1-1 and V is TRBV12-3 or TRBV12-4; 10 bases agree with TRBD1. V lost 8 bases to trimming and J lost 5 bases; unmatched junction nucleotides: 8. The CDR3 sequence is 14 residues long. In nucleotides, the CDR3 is TGTGCCAGCCAGGGGGACAGGGGTTGGACTGAAGCTTTCTTT. Translation: CASQGDRGWTEAFF.

This clonotype was detected a few times. The chain links TRBV11-2 to TRBJ1-6, with unresolved D. Germline CDR1 is SGHAT and CDR2 is FQNNGV. The CDR3 length is 13 residues. V lost 0 bases to trimming and J lost 10 bases, with 7 bases between them. CDR3 coding DNA: TGTGCCAGCAGCTTAGATGGAGAGTCACCCCTCCACTTT. Translation gives CASSLDGESPLHF.

The chain links TRBV20-1 to TRBJ2-1, with 8 nucleotides matching TRBD2. The CDR3 is made up of 13 amino acids. The germline V gene has CDR1 DFQATT and CDR2 SNEGSKA (reference sequence). CDR3 in amino acids: CSVLGSGTDEQFF. As DNA, the CDR3 is TGCAGCGTGTTGGGTAGCGGGACCGATGAGCAGTTCTTC.

The rearrangement uses TRBV7-2 and TRBJ2-3, with D possibly matching TRBD2 (5 bases). The V end was cut by 4 bases, the J end by 3 bases, with 11 bases between. Looked up from germline, CDR1 is SGHTA and CDR2 is FQGNSA. The length of the CDR3 is 14 residues. The CDR3 region is CASSSGYKTDTQYF. As DNA, the CDR3 is TGTGCCAGCAGCTCGGGGTACAAAACAGATACGCAGTATTTT.

In this sample, this clonotype turned up a few times. The chain joins TRBV18 to TRBJ2-6, with D tentatively TRBD1 (6 bases). This CDR3 spans 18 amino acids. Germline CDR1 is KGHSH and CDR2 is LQKENI. V dropped 2 bases and J dropped 0 bases, with 14 bases sitting between them. The CDR3 region is CASSPSGDISSGANVLTF. Here the CDR3 DNA reads TGTGCCAGCTCACCAAGTGGGGACATAAGCTCTGGGGCCAACGTCCTGACTTTC. The variable domain in full, with the rest retrieved from reference TRBV18 and TRBJ2-6, is NAGVMQNPRHLVRRRGQEARLRCSPMKGHSHVYWYRQLPEEGLKFMVYLQKENIIDESGMPKERFSAEFPKEGPSILRIQQVVRGDSAAYFCASSPSGDISSGANVLTFGAGSRLTVL.

Only a few counts were recorded for this clonotype. The rearrangement joins TRBV6-1 to TRBJ2-5; 8 bases are shared with TRBD2. Per germline, CDR1 MNHNS and CDR2 SASEGT. CDR3 length: 14 residues. V gave up 4 bases and J gave up 5 bases; unmatched junction bases: 6. The chain's CDR3 is CASSAGLAGETQYF. In nucleotides, the CDR3 is TGTGCCAGCAGTGCCGGACTAGCCGGCGAGACCCAGTACTTC.

This clonotype was counted many times. This sequence joins TRBV2 and TRBJ2-1, with TRBD2 identical over 13 bases. V was pared by 7 bases and J by 7 bases, with 7 bases of the junction left unmatched. This CDR3 region has 15 residues. Germline V CDR1 and CDR2: SNHLY, FYNNEI. The CDR3 reads CASNPTSGRSNEQFF. CDR3 nucleotide sequence: TGTGCCAGCAATCCGACTAGCGGGAGGTCGAATGAGCAGTTCTTC.

This rearrangement joins TRBV29-1 to TRBJ2-3, with no clear D. This CDR3 has 14 amino acids. Germline V gene sequence: CDR1 SQVTM, CDR2 ANQGSEA. Trimming stripped 7 bases from V and 1 base from J, with 15 bases between. The CDR3 loop is CSARPGWGTDTQYF. Written as DNA, the CDR3 is TGCAGCGCGCGCCCCGGATGGGGCACAGATACGCAGTATTTT.

V gene TRBV18 combines with J gene TRBJ2-7; TRBD1 agrees at 7 bases. Germline V CDR1 and CDR2: KGHSH, LQKENI. The CDR3 has 16 residues. Trimming cost V 2 bases and J 4 bases; bases outside gene matches: 11. The CDR3 loop is CASSPTVPRGTYEQYF. The CDR3 DNA follows: TGTGCCAGCTCACCAACCGTTCCCAGGGGGACATACGAGCAGTACTTC.

This clonotype was seen more than once but under ten times. The chain links TRBV20-1 to TRBJ2-1; 11 nucleotides align to TRBD2. The germline V gene has CDR1 DFQATT and CDR2 SNEGSKA (reference sequence). V trimming: 6 bases; J trimming: 2 bases; junction bases outside the gene matches: 6. The CDR3 is made up of 15 amino acids. CDR3 amino acids: CSAFPGLAAYNEQFF. CDR3 coding DNA: TGCAGTGCGTTTCCGGGACTAGCGGCCTACAATGAGCAGTTCTTC.

The CDR3 DNA follows: TGTGCCAGCAGCTCTCCACCGGGAGCGGGAGACCACAATGAGCAGTTCTTC. Its translation is CASSSPPGAGDHNEQFF. V usage is TRBV7-3 and J usage is TRBJ2-1, with 8 positions matching TRBD2. This CDR3 has 17 residues. The J segment lost 5 bases and the V segment lost 4 bases, leaving 13 bases of the junction unmatched. Per germline, CDR1 SGHTA and CDR2 FQGTGA.

This clonotype was picked up a small number of times. The chain recombines TRBV2 with TRBJ2-7; D is ambiguous. CDR3 size: 12 residues. Trimming cost V 8 bases and J 2 bases, with 10 bases left between them. From germline, CDR1 is SNHLY and CDR2 FYNNEI. The CDR3: CASGGNPYEQYF. Written as DNA, the CDR3 is TGTGCCAGCGGTGGGAACCCCTACGAGCAGTACTTC.

At least ten counts were recorded for this clonotype. The rearrangement uses TRBV7-3 and TRBJ2-3; D is uncertain. Germline lookup yields CDR1 SGHTA and CDR2 FQGTGA. The CDR3 runs to 13 residues. The V gene lost 1 base and the J gene lost 2 bases, with 4 bases spanning the gap. The CDR3 bases are TGTGCCAGCAGCTTAATGGACACAGATACGCAGTATTTT. Translation gives CASSLMDTDTQYF.